This TCR beta chain emerged from a study of cytomegalovirus exposure and HLA in healthy donors. V was shortened by 5 bases and J by 6 bases, with 17 bases between the two germline ends. This CDR3 is built from 15 residues. Germline CDR1 is MNHNY and CDR2 is SVGAGI (reference sequence). With respect to this clone: As yet, its antigen is unknown.

It was with 60 Vbeta and 13 Jbeta primers that the PCR ran. The assay was immunoSEQ multiplex PCR, and TCRdb's table has in-frame clones only and misses some. The table includes under 120,000 clones, around two thirds detected once. The study's findings and limits: Associated with HLA alleles at 0.05 false discovery rate in a later analysis were some 16,000 TCR beta sequences. The likely explanation for a cluster of highly shared sequence variants was sequencing artifact. Most TCR sequences were uncommon, yet certain public TCRs appeared in many donors.

The TCR comes from a man between 50 and 59 years old in good health and CMV-seropositive. This chain links TRBV6-6 with TRBJ2-1, with a weak D call TRBD2 (6 bases). The sequenced sample consisted of PBMCs. The DNA for the CDR3 is TGTGCCAGCAGTCAGGGACTCCCACCGATCAATGAGCAGTTCTTC. Translating gives CASSQGLPPINEQFF.